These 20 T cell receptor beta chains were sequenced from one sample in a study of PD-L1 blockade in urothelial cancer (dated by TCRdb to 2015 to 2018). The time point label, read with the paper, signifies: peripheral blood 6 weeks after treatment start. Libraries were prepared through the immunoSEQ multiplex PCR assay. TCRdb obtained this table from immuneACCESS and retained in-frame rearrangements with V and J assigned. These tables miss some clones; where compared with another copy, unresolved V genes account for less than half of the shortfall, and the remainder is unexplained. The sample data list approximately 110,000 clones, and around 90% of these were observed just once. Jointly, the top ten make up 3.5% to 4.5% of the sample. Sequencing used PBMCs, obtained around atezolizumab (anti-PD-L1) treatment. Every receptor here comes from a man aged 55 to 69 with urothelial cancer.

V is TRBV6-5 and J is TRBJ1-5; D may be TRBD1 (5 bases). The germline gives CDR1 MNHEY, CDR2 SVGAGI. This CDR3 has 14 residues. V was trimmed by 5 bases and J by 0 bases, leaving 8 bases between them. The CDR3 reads CASSPQGSNQPQHF. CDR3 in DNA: TGTGCCAGCAGTCCGCAGGGTAGCAATCAGCCCCAGCATTTT.

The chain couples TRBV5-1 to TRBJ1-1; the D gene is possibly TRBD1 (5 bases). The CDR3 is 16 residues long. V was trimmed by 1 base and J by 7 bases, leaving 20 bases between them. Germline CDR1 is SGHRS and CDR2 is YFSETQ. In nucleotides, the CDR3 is TGCGCCAGCAGCTTGACACTGGGGACTCAAATTTATGAAGCTTTCTTT. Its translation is CASSLTLGTQIYEAFF.

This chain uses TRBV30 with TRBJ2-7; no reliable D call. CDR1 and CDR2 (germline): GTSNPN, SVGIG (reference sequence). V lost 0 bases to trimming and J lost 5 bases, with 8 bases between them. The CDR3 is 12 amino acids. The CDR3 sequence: CAWSVQEDEQYF. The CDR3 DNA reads TGTGCCTGGAGTGTACAAGAGGACGAGCAGTACTTC. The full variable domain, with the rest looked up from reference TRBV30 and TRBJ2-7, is SQTIHQWPATLVQPVGSPLSLECTVEGTSNPNLYWYRQAAGRGLQLLFYSVGIGQISSEVPQNLSASRPQDRQFILSSKKLLLSDSGFYLCAWSVQEDEQYFGPGTRLTVT.

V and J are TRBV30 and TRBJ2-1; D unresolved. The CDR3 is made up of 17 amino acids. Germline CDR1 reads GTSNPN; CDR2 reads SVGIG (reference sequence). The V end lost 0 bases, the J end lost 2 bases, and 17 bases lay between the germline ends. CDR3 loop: CAWSVQPFDPPYNEQFF. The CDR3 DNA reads TGTGCCTGGAGTGTACAACCCTTCGATCCCCCCTACAATGAGCAGTTCTTC.

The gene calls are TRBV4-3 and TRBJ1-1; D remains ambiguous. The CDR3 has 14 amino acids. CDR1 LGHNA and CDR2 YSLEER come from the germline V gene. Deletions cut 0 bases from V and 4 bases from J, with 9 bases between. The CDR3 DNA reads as TGCGCCAGCAGCCAAGATTCCGGTGGCACTGAAGCTTTCTTT. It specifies CASSQDSGGTEAFF.

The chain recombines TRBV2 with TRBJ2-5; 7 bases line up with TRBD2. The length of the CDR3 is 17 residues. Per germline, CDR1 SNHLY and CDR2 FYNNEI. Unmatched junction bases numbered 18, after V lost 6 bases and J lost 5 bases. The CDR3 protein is CASRLSGATNLGETQYF. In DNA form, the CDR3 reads TGTGCCAGCAGGCTCAGCGGGGCTACAAATCTTGGGGAGACCCAGTACTTC.

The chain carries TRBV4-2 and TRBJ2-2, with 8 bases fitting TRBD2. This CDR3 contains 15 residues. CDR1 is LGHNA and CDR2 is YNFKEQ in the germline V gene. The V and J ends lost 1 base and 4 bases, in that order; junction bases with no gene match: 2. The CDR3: CASSQVRGGTGELFF. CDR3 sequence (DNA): TGTGCCAGCAGCCAAGTCCGGGGGGGCACCGGGGAGCTGTTTTTT.

The CDR3 reads CASSLETGGQPQHF. The CDR3 region has the DNA TGTGCCAGCAGCTTAGAGACAGGGGGTCAGCCCCAGCATTTT. V and J are TRBV7-2 and TRBJ1-5, with 9 positions matching TRBD1. Germline V gene sequence: CDR1 SGHTA, CDR2 FQGNSA. Trimming took 1 base from V and 6 from J; bases not matched to a gene: 1. This CDR3 is 14 amino acids long.

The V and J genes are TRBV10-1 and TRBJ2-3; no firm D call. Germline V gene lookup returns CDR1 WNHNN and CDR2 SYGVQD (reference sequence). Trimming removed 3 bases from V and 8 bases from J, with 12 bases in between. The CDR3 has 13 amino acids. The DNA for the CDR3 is TGCGCCAGCAGTGACCCGGCAGGTTTTACGCAGTATTTT. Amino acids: CASSDPAGFTQYF.

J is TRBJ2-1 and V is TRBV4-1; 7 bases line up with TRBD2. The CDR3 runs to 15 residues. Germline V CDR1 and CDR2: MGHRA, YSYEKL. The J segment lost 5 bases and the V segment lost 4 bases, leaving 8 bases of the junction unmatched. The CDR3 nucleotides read TGCGCCAGCAGCCCCCAGCCTAGCGGAGACAATGAGCAGTTCTTC. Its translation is CASSPQPSGDNEQFF.

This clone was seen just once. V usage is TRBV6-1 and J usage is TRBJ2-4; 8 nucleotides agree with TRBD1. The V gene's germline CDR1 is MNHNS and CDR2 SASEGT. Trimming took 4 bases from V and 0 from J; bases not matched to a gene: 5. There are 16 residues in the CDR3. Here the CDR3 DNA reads TGTGCCAGCAGTGGCACAGGGGGTCTAGCCAAAAACATTCAGTACTTC. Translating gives CASSGTGGLAKNIQYF.

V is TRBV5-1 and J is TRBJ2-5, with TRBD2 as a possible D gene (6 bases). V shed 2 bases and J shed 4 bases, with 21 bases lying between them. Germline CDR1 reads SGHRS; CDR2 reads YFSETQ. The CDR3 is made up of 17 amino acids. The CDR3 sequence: CASSLYGRTGQGETQYF. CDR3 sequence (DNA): TGCGCCAGCAGCTTATATGGGAGGACCGGGCAGGGAGAGACCCAGTACTTC.

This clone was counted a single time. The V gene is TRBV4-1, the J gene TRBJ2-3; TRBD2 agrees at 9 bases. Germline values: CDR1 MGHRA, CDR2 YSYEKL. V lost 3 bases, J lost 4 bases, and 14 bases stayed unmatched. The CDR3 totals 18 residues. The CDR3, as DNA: TGCGCCAGCAGCCAGATGGGGTTGGGCGGGAGGGAAGCAGATACGCAGTATTTT. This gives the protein CASSQMGLGGREADTQYF.

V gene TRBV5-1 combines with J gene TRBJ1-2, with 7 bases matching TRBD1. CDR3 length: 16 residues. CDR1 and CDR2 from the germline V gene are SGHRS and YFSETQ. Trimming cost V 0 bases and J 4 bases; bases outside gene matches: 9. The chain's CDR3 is CASSLATGQPIYGYTF. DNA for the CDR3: TGCGCCAGCAGCTTGGCTACGGGACAGCCAATCTATGGCTACACCTTC.

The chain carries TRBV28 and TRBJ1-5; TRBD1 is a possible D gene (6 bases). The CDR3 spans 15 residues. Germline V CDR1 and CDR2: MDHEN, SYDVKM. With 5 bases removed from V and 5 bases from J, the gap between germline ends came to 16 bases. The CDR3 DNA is TGTGCCAGCAGTCGTCAGGGGAACCTGGATCAGCCCCAGCATTTT. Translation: CASSRQGNLDQPQHF.

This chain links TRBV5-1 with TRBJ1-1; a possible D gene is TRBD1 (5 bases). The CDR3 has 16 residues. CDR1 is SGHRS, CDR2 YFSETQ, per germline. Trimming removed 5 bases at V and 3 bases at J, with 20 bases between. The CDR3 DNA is TGCGCCAGCAGTTCCGGACGGCTCTGGGGCGACACTGAAGCTTTCTTT. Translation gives CASSSGRLWGDTEAFF.

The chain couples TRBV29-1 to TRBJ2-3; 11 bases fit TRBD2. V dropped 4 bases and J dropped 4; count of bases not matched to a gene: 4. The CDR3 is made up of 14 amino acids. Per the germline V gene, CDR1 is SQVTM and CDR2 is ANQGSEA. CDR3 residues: CSVVAGGTADTQYF. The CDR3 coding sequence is TGCAGCGTTGTAGCGGGAGGGACCGCAGATACGCAGTATTTT.

CDR3 bases: TGTGCCAGCAGCTTCCCTGGACAGGGAAATGAAAAACTGTTTTTT. Translated: CASSFPGQGNEKLFF. V is TRBV5-4 and J is TRBJ1-4; 8 positions agree with TRBD1. V trimming: 2 bases; J trimming: 5 bases; junction bases outside the gene matches: 5. Germline lookup yields CDR1 SGHNT and CDR2 YYREEE (reference sequence). CDR3 length equals 15 residues. Looking up the rest from reference TRBV5-4 and TRBJ1-4 gives the full variable domain: ETGVTQSPTHLIKTRGQQVTLRCSSQSGHNTVSWYQQALGQGPQFIFQYYREEENGRGNFPPRFSGLQFPNYSSELNVNALELDDSALYLCASSFPGQGNEKLFFGSGTQLSVL.

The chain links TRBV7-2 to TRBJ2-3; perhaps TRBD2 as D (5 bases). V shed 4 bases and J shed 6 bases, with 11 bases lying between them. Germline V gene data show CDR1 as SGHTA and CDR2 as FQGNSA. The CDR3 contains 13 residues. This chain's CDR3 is CASSSSPGDTQYF. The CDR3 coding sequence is TGTGCCAGCAGCTCCAGCCCGGGGGATACGCAGTATTTT.

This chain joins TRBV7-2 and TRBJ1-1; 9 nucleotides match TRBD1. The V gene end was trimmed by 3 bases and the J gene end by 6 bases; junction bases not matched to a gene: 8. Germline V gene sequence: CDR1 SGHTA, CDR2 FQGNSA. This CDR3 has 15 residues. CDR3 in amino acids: CASSFQMDRGSEAFF. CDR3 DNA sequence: TGTGCCAGCAGCTTTCAAATGGACAGGGGTTCTGAAGCTTTCTTT.